The 32 T cell receptor beta chains presented below share a single source sample, sequenced in a study of metastatic and nonmetastatic thyroid tumors. Patients were all untreated before their thyroid surgery. With MiXCR, TCRdb called clones anew from the PCR reads. This table has about 23,000 clones, 20% to 30% appearing once. The sample taken for sequencing was tumor tissue. The receptors shown here come from a female donor with papillary thyroid cancer or a benign thyroid nodule (not recorded which). Some clones in this sample may be carry-over from other donors' samples.

This clone was observed at least ten times. J is TRBJ2-5 and V is TRBV4-1; D possibly corresponds to TRBD1 (5 bases). Per germline, CDR1 MGHRA and CDR2 YSYEKL. The CDR3 spans 11 residues. V lost 4 bases to trimming and J lost 8 bases, with 8 bases between them. This chain's CDR3 is CASSPQGTQYF. In nucleotides, the CDR3 is TGCGCCAGCAGCCCGCAGGGTACCCAGTACTTC.

This clone was recorded at least ten times. The V gene is TRBV28, the J gene TRBJ2-1, with a tentative D call TRBD1 (8 bases). The CDR3 covers 15 residues. Trimming pared 10 bases from V and 6 bases from J, leaving 22 bases between. The germline gives CDR1 MDHEN, CDR2 SYDVKM. The CDR3 reads CATQAPNRGGNEQFF. CDR3 nucleotides: TGTGCCACTCAGGCCCCGAACAGGGGGGGCAATGAGCAGTTCTTC.

The J gene is TRBJ1-3, the V gene TRBV10-2, with D possibly matching TRBD1 (5 bases). V was shortened by 6 bases and J by 1 base, with 10 bases between the two germline ends. Per germline, CDR1 WSHSY and CDR2 SAAADI. The CDR3 is 14 amino acids. This CDR3 reads CASRGGTSGNTIYF. The CDR3 nucleotides are TGCGCCAGCAGGGGGGGGACTTCTGGAAACACCATATATTTT.

As to this clone: A read error may account for a junction end that differs from germline. The chain couples TRBV18 to TRBJ2-1, with 12 bases aligning to TRBD1. The CDR3 runs to 17 residues. The germline gives CDR1 KGHSH, CDR2 LQKENI. Here the CDR3 reads CASSPLLEGTGGNERFF. As DNA, the CDR3 is TGTGCCAGCTCACCGTTGTTGGAGGGGACAGGGGGCAATGAGCGGTTCTTC.

The count of this clone is one. The V gene is TRBV7-2, the J gene TRBJ1-1; D may be TRBD1 (6 bases). This CDR3 has 15 residues. Germline V gives CDR1 SGHTA, CDR2 FQGNSA. V was shortened by 5 bases and J by 3 bases, with 16 bases between the two germline ends. The CDR3 DNA is TGTGCCAGCAGCCGGAGGGGGGGATCGGACACTGAAGCTTTCTTT. Its protein is CASSRRGGSDTEAFF.

This clone was observed at least ten times. This chain joins TRBV20-1 and TRBJ1-6; D may be TRBD1 (5 bases). CDR3 size: 15 residues. Germline CDR1 reads DFQATT; CDR2 reads SNEGSKA (reference sequence). Deletions cut 6 bases from V and 7 bases from J, with 19 bases between. CDR3 amino acids: CSAASSGTQNSPLHF. CDR3 DNA sequence: TGCAGTGCCGCGTCCTCCGGGACCCAAAATTCACCCCTCCACTTT.

The chain recombines TRBV12-3 or TRBV12-4 with TRBJ2-2; maybe TRBD1 (6 bases). CDR3 length equals 16 residues. V was shortened by 5 bases and J by 6 bases, with 19 bases between the two germline ends. CDR3 sequence reads: CASSDLGALGAGELFF. The CDR3 region has the DNA TGTGCCAGCAGTGACCTGGGGGCCCTTGGGGCCGGGGAGCTGTTTTTT.

Ten or more counts support this clone. This chain uses TRBV6-1 with TRBJ1-2; TRBD1 agrees at 7 bases. The germline V gene has CDR1 MNHNS and CDR2 SASEGT. The CDR3 has 15 residues. V shed 4 bases and J 2 bases; nucleotides not matched to a gene: 7. This CDR3 is CASSGDREENYGYTF. DNA for the CDR3: TGTGCCAGCAGTGGAGACAGGGAGGAGAACTATGGCTACACCTTC.

This clone was recorded once. Its ends do not fully match the called genes, so a read error is possible. This CDR3 is also generated by other DNA sequences in the sample. The rearrangement joins TRBV30 to TRBJ1-5; a possible D gene is TRBD1 (6 bases). CDR3 size: 13 residues. CDR1 and CDR2 from the germline V gene are GTSNPN and SVGIG (reference sequence). The CDR3 reads CAWSRGFNQPQHF. CDR3 sequence (DNA): TGTGCCTGGAGCAGGGGCTTTAATCAGCCCCAGCATTTC.

This clone qualifies as medium-sized (0.01 to 0.1%). V and J are TRBV4-2 and TRBJ2-1; 7 bases match TRBD2. CDR1 is LGHNA and CDR2 is YNFKEQ in the germline V gene. Trimming cost V 3 bases and J 5 bases; bases outside gene matches: 7. The CDR3 is 15 residues long. The CDR3 nucleotides are TGTGCCAGCAGCCACAGTAGCGGGCCGAACAATGAGCAGTTCTTC. Encoded protein: CASSHSSGPNNEQFF.

Many counts were recorded for this clone. The chain combines TRBV18 with TRBJ1-3, with TRBD1 matching over 7 bases. CDR1 and CDR2 (germline): KGHSH, LQKENI. The CDR3 is made up of 16 amino acids. Losses at the gene ends were 5 bases for V and 0 bases for J; bases not matched to a gene: 7. Here the CDR3 DNA reads TGTGCCAGCTCATTAACAGGGGACGGCTCTGGAAACACCATATATTTT. It is translated as CASSLTGDGSGNTIYF.

This chain connects TRBV2 to TRBJ2-7, with D uncertain. Trimming took 7 bases from V and 6 from J, leaving 16 bases between them. Germline CDR1 and CDR2: SNHLY and FYNNEI. The CDR3 contains 13 residues. The DNA of the CDR3 is TGTGCCAGCATTCCCATTCAGGTATCCGAGCAGTACTTC. Translating it yields CASIPIQVSEQYF.

The J gene is TRBJ1-1, the V gene TRBV20-1; 7 bases agree with TRBD1. Losses at the gene ends were 5 bases for V and 0 bases for J; bases not matched to a gene: 9. The CDR3 extends over 15 amino acids. From germline, CDR1 is DFQATT and CDR2 SNEGSKA (reference sequence). The CDR3 loop reads CSAGPTDRMNTEAFF. The CDR3 coding sequence is TGCAGTGCTGGTCCGACGGACAGGATGAACACTGAAGCTTTCTTT.

This chain uses TRBV20-1 with TRBJ2-3; 7 nucleotides agree with TRBD2. Per the germline V gene, CDR1 is DFQATT and CDR2 is SNEGSKA (reference sequence). The trim removed 5 bases at V and 3 bases at J, leaving 11 bases unmatched. The length of the CDR3 is 15 residues. This CDR3 reads CSAPTAGDLTDTQYF. The DNA of the CDR3 is TGCAGTGCTCCAACCGCGGGGGATCTAACAGATACGCAGTATTTT.

This chain joins TRBV4-1 and TRBJ1-2; D unclear. V was clipped by 0 bases and J by 11 bases, with 16 bases between them. Germline CDR1 reads MGHRA; CDR2 reads YSYEKL. This CDR3 is 14 amino acids long. For the CDR3, the DNA is TGCGCCAGCAGCCAAGAACGGGAGGGAATCGGGTACACCTTC. Translation: CASSQEREGIGYTF.

As concerns this clone: This may arise from a read error, as a much more abundant clone is one base away. J is TRBJ2-1 and V is TRBV6-5; 10 nucleotides match TRBD1. J gave up 6 bases and V 7 bases, and 18 bases lay outside the gene matches. The CDR3 is 18 amino acids. CDR1 and CDR2 (germline): MNHEY, SVGAGI. The CDR3 loop reads CASIRRGGGTGARNEQFF. The CDR3 coding sequence is TGTGCCAGCATCCGACGGGGTGGGGGGACAGGGGCGCGCAATGAGCAGTTCTTC.

As concerns this clone: A read error may explain this, as a much larger clone is one base away. The V and J genes are TRBV10-3 and TRBJ2-4; perhaps TRBD1 as D (6 bases). The V gene's germline CDR1 is ENHRY and CDR2 SYGVKD. The CDR3 runs 15 residues. The CDR3, as DNA: TGTGCCATCATTGAGACGCAGGGGTTTGAAAACATTCAGTACTTC. This gives the protein CAIIETQGFENIQYF.

This clone showed up many times. The rearrangement links TRBV7-9 to TRBJ1-1; D gene unclear. Germline values: CDR1 SEHNR, CDR2 FQNEAQ (reference sequence). V was shortened by 5 bases and J by 3 bases, with 13 bases between the two germline ends. The CDR3 totals 14 residues. CDR3 DNA: TGTGCCAGCAGCCTAAGCGAAGCAGACACTGAAGCTTTCTTT. This encodes CASSLSEADTEAFF. The whole variable domain, remainder taken from reference TRBV7-9 and TRBJ1-1, is DTGVSQNPRHKITKRGQNVTFRCDPISEHNRLYWYRQTLGQGPEFLTYFQNEAQLEKSRLLSDRFSAERPKGSFSTLEIQRTEQGDSAMYLCASSLSEADTEAFFGQGTRLTVV.

At least ten counts were recorded for this clone. The chain couples TRBV6-5 to TRBJ1-1, with D perhaps matching TRBD1 (5 bases). The CDR3 loop spans 13 amino acids. Germline assignment: CDR1 MNHEY and CDR2 SVGAGI. Trimming left V 0 bases short and J 3 bases short, with 5 bases between. CDR3 DNA sequence: TGTGCCAGCAGTTACTCACAGGACACTGAAGCTTTCTTT. Amino acid sequence: CASSYSQDTEAFF.

This clone was detected many times. A much larger clone lies a single base off, so this may be a read error. Other nucleotide sequences in the sample specify the same CDR3. V is TRBV4-1 and J is TRBJ1-6; possibly TRBD1 for D (5 bases). The CDR3 runs to 17 residues. The germline V gene has CDR1 MGHRA and CDR2 YSYEKL. CDR3 sequence: CASSQESDSSYNSPLHF. CDR3 in DNA: TGCGCCAGCAGCCAAGAAAGTGACAGCTCCTATAACTCACCCCTCCACTTT.

The chain carries TRBV2 and TRBJ1-1, with 10 bases fitting TRBD1. This CDR3 is 13 amino acids long. The germline CDR1 and CDR2 sequences are SNHLY and FYNNEI. Trimming at V came to 7 bases and at J to 13 bases, leaving 12 bases not matched to a gene. The CDR3 DNA follows: TGTGCCAGCACCCAGGGACAGGGGTTTGGAGATTTCTTT. Its translation: CASTQGQGFGDFF.

DNA for the CDR3: TGTGCCAGCACCTATGGATGGGGTTGGAATAATTCACCCCTCCACTTT. The encoded protein is CASTYGWGWNNSPLHF. The chain uses TRBV2 and TRBJ1-6, with D unresolved. The germline V and J ends were trimmed by 7 bases and 5 bases, with 18 bases remaining between them. CDR1 and CDR2 (germline): SNHLY, FYNNEI. This CDR3 has 16 residues.

The sample holds many counts of this clone. The CDR3 reads CASKGYGNQPQHF. The CDR3 DNA reads TGTGCCAGCAAGGGATACGGCAATCAGCCCCAGCATTTT. The chain uses TRBV2 and TRBJ1-5; D gene unclear. The V gene's germline CDR1 is SNHLY and CDR2 FYNNEI. Trimming removed 7 bases from V and 2 bases from J, with 9 bases in between. CDR3 length equals 13 residues.

This clone is medium-sized by share. The chain couples TRBV20-1 to TRBJ2-1; TRBD2 aligns across 10 bases. Germline V gives CDR1 DFQATT, CDR2 SNEGSKA (reference sequence). V lost 0 bases, J lost 9 bases, and 11 bases stayed unmatched. CDR3 length: 16 amino acids. The CDR3 spells CSARDRLSGGMGEQFF. The CDR3 DNA is TGCAGTGCTAGAGATCGGCTTAGCGGGGGGATGGGTGAGCAGTTCTTC.

This clone was detected a few times. An end of the junction differs from the germline gene, which may be a read error. The V call is TRBV15, the J call TRBJ1-2; a weak D match, TRBD1 (5 bases). This CDR3 has 13 amino acids. Germline lookup yields CDR1 LNHNV and CDR2 YYDKDF (reference sequence). This chain's CDR3 is CAASRENRLGYTF. The CDR3 bases are TGTGCCGCCAGCAGAGAAAACAGGTTGGGCTACACCTTC.

This clone is judged medium-sized (0.01 to 0.1%). The genes are TRBV6-1 and TRBJ2-7, with 7 bases fitting TRBD2. The junction had 4 bases not matched to a gene; V was cut back by 6 bases and J by 2 bases. There are 13 residues in the CDR3. Germline values: CDR1 MNHNS, CDR2 SASEGT. CDR3 bases: TGTGCCAGCAGACTAGGGACTACCTACGAGCAGTACTTC. It yields the protein CASRLGTTYEQYF.

The chain joins TRBV10-1 to TRBJ2-1; D not certain. CDR3 size: 11 residues. V dropped 8 bases and J dropped 5 bases, with 7 bases sitting between them. Germline CDR1 WNHNN, CDR2 SYGVQD (reference sequence). CDR3 protein: CASGQNNEQFF. CDR3 DNA sequence: TGCGCCAGCGGGCAGAACAATGAGCAGTTCTTC.

This clone occurred many times. The J gene is TRBJ1-4, the V gene TRBV5-1; 7 bases fit TRBD1. V lost 3 bases, J lost 1 base, and 12 bases stayed unmatched. This CDR3 has 18 residues. Germline V lookup: CDR1 SGHRS, CDR2 YFSETQ. The DNA of the CDR3 is TGCGCCAGCAGCTGGGGGACAGCGGGGGTAGGAACTAATGAAAAACTGTTTTTT. It specifies CASSWGTAGVGTNEKLFF.

V gene TRBV28 combines with J gene TRBJ1-5; TRBD1 agrees at 7 bases. Per the germline V gene, CDR1 is MDHEN and CDR2 is SYDVKM. The CDR3 has 16 residues. The trim removed 5 bases at V and 0 bases at J, leaving 7 bases unmatched. The CDR3 is CASSPRQGSSNQPQHF. CDR3 coding DNA: TGTGCCAGCAGTCCACGACAGGGTTCTAGCAATCAGCCCCAGCATTTT.

The table lists this clone with a few counts. V usage is TRBV6-5 and J usage is TRBJ2-1, with D possibly being TRBD1 or TRBD2 (6 bases each). The CDR3 loop spans 13 amino acids. V lost 8 bases and J 8 bases, leaving 16 bases between the germline ends. CDR1 is MNHEY and CDR2 is SVGAGI in the germline V gene. The CDR3 DNA follows: TGTGCCAGCGGCTACTCGGGGGCGGATGAGCAGTTCTTC. Protein sequence: CASGYSGADEQFF.

This clone showed up just a few times. The junction does not match germline at one end; this may be a read error. The CDR3 here is CTSRKDRERIHPQHF. The CDR3 nucleotides are TGTACCAGCAGGAAAGACAGGGAGCGGATTCATCCCCAGCATTTT. The chain combines TRBV6-1 with TRBJ1-5, with 7 bases lining up with TRBD1. Looked up from germline, CDR1 is MNHNS and CDR2 is SASEGT. The CDR3 sequence is 15 residues long.

A remark on this clone: A much larger clone lies one base from this, so it may be a read error. The chain is built from TRBV3-1 and TRBJ1-1; TRBD1 is a possible D gene (5 bases). This CDR3 has 18 residues. CDR1 is LGHDT and CDR2 is YNNKEL in the germline V gene (reference sequence). V was cut by 0 bases and J by 8 bases, with 25 bases left in between. The CDR3 DNA sequence: TGTGCCAGCAGCCAAGAATGGTCGGAACAGGTCTGCACAAAAGAAGCTTTCTTT. Its translation is CASSQEWSEQVCTKEAFF.